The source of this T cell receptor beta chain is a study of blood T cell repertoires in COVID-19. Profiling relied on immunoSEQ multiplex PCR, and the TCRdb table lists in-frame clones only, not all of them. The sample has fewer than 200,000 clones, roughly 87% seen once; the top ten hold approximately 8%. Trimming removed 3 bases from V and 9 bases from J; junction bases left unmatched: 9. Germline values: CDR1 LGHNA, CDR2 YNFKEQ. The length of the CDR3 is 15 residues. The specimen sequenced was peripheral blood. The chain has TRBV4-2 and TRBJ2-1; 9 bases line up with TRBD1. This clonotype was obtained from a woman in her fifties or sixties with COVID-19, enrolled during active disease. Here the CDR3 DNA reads TGTGCCAGCAGCCAGAACAGGGGGCAGTTTGGTGAGCAGTTCTTC. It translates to CASSQNRGQFGEQFF.